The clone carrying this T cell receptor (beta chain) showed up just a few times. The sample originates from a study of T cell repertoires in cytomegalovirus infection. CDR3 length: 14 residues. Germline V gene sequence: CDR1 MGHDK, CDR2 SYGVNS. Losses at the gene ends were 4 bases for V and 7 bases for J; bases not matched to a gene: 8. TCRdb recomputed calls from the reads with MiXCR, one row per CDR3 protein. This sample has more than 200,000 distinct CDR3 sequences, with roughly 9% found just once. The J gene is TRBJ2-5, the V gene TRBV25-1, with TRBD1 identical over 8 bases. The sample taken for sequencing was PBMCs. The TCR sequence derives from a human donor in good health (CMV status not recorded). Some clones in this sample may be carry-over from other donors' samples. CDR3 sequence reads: CASSAAGGPGTQYF. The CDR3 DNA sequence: TGTGCCAGCAGTGCCGCAGGGGGCCCGGGGACCCAGTACTTC. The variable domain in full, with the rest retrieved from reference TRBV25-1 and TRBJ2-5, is EADIYQTPRYLVIGTGKKITLECSQTMGHDKMYWYQQDPGMELHLIHYSYGVNSTEKGDLSSESTVSRIRTEHFPLTLESARPSHTSQYLCASSAAGGPGTQYFGPGTRLLVL.